This TCR beta chain was sequenced during a study of shared clonotypes between healthy human individuals. This clone has a handful of counts. Its antigen is unidentified. The trim removed 4 bases at V and 1 base at J, leaving 6 bases unmatched. Looked up from germline, CDR1 is SEHNR and CDR2 is FQNEAQ (reference sequence). CDR3 size: 16 residues. The method was immunoSEQ multiplex PCR; TCRdb's version includes in-frame clones alone and lacks a portion of them. The sample holds about 1,800,000 clones, about 95% seen once. The study's findings and limits: Enrolling few donors narrowed the genetic and exposure-history diversity that was represented.

Selected positively for CCR7 and CD45RO-negative, naive CD8 cells excluded terminally differentiated effector memory CD45RA+ cells. The genes are TRBV7-9 and TRBJ2-2, with TRBD1 matching 7 bases. The TCR comes from a man aged 18-30 years in good health. The sequencing input was naive CD8+ T cells sorted from blood. Here the CDR3 reads CASSSAGGKNTGELFF. CDR3 in DNA: TGTGCCAGCAGCTCCGCAGGGGGAAAGAACACCGGGGAGCTGTTTTTT.